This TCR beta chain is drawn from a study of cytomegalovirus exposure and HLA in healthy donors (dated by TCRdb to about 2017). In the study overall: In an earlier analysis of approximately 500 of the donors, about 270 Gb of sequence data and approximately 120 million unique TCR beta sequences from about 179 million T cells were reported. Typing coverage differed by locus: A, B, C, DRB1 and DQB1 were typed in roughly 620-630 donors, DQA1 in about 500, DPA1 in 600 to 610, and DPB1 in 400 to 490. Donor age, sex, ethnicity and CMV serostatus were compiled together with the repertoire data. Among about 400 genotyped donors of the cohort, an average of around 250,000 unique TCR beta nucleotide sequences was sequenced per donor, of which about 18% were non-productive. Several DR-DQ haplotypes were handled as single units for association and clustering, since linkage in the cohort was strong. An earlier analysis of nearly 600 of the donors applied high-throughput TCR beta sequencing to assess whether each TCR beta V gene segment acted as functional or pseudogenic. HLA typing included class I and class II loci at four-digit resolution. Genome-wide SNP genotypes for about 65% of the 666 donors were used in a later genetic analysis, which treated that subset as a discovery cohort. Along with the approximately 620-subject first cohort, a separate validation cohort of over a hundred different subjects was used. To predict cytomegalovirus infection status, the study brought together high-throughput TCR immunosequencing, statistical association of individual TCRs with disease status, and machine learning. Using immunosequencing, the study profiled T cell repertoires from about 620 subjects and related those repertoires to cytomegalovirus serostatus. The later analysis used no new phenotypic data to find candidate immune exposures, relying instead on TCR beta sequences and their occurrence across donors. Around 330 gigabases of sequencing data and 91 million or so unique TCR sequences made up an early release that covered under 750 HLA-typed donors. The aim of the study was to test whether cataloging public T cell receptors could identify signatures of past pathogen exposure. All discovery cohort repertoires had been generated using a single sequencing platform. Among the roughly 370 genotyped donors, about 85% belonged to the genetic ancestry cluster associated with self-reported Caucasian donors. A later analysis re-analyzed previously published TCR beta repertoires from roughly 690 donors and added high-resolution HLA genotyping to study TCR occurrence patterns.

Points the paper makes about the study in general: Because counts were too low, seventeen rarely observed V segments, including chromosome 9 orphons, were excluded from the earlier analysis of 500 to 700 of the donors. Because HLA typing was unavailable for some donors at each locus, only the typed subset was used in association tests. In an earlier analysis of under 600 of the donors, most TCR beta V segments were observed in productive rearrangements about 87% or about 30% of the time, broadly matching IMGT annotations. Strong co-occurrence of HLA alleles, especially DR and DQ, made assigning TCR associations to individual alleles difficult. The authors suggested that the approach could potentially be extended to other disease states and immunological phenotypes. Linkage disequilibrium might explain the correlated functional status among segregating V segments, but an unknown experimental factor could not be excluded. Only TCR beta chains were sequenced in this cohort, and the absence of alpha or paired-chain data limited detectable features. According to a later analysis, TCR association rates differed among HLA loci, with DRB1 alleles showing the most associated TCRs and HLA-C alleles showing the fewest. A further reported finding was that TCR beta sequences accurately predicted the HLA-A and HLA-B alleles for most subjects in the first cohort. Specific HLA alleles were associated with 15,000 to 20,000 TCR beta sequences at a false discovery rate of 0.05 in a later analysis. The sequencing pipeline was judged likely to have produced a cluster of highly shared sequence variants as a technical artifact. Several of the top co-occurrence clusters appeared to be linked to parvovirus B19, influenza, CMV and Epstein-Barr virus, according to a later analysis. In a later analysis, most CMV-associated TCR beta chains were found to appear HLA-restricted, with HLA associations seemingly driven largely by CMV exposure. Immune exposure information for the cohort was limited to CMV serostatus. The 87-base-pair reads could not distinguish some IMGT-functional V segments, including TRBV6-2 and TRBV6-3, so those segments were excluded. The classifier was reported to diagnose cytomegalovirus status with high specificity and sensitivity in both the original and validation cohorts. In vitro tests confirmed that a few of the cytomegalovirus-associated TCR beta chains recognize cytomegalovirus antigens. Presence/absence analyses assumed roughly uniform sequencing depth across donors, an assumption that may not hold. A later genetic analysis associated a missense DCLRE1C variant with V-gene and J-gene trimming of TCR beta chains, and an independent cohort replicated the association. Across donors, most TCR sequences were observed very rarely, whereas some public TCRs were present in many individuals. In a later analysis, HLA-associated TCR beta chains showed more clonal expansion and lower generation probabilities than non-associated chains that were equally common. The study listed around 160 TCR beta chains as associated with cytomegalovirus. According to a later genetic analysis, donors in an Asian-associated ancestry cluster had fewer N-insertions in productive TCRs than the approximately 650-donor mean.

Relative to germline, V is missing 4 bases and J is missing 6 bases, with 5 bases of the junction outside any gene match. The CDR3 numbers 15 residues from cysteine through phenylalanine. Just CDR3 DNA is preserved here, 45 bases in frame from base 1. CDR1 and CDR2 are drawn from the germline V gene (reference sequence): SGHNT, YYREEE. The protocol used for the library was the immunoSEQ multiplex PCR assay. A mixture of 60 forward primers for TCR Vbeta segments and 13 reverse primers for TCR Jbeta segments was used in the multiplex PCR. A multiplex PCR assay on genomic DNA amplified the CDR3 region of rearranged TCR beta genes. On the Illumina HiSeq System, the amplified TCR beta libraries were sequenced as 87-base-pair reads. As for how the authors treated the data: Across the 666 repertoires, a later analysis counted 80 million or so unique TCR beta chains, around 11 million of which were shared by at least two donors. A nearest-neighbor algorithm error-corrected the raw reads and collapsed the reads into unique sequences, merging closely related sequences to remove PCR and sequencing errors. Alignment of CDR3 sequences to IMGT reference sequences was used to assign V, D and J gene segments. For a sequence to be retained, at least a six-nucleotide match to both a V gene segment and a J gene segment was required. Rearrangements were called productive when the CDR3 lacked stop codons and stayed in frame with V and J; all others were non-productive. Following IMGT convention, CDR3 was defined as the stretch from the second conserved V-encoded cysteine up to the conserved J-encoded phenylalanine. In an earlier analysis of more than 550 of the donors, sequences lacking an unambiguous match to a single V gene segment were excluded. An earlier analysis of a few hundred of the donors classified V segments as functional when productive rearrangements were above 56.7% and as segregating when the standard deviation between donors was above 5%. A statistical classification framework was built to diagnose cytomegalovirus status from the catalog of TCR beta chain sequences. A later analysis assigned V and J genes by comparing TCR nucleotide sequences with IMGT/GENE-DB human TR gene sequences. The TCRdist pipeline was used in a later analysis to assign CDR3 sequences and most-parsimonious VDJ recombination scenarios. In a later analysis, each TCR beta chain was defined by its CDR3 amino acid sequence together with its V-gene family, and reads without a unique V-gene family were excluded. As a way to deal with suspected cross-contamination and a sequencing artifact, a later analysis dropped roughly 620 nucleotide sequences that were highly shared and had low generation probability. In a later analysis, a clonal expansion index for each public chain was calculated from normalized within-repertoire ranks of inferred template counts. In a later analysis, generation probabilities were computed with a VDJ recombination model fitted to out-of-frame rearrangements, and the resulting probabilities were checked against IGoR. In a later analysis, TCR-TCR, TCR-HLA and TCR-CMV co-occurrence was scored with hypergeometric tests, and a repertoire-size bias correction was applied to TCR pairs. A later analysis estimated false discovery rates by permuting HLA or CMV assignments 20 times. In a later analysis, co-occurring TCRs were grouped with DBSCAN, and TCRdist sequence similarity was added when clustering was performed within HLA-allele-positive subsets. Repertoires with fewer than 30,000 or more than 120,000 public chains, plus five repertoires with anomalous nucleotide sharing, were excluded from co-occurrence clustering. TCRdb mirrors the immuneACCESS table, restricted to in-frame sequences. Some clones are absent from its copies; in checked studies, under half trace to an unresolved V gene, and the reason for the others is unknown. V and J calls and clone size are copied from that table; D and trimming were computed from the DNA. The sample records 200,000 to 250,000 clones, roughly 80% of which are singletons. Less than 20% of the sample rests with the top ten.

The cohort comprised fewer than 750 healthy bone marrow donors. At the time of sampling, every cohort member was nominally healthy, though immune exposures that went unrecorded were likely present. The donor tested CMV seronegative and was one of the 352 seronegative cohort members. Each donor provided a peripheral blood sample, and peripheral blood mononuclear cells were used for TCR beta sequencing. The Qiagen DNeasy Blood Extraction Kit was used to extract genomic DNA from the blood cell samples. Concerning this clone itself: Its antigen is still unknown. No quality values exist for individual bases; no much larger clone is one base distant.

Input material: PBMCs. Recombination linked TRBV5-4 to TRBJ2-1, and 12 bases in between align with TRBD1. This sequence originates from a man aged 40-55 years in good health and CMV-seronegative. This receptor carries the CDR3 CASSPGQGAINEQFF. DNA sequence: TGTGCCAGCAGCCCGGGACAGGGGGCCATCAATGAGCAGTTCTTC.